The present TCR beta chain was sequenced within a study of neoadjuvant anti-PD-1 for oral cavity cancer. Across the study: Patients mostly received three to four biweekly nivolumab doses at 3 mg/kg before surgery. Non-progressing patients received a fourth nivolumab dose near day 43, then surgery on days 50-56.

Assay used: immunoSEQ multiplex PCR; TCRdb lists only in-frame clones, some missing. Among around 20,000 clones, around 76% were seen once, and the ten largest hold over 2.5%. This CDR3 spans 14 amino acids. V was cut by 6 bases and J by 4 bases, with 13 bases left in between. Per germline, CDR1 SNHLY and CDR2 FYNNEI. PBMCs were not maintained or expanded in culture before analysis. The receptor comes from a person between 40 and 85 years old with oral cavity squamous cell carcinoma. The chain is built from TRBV2 and TRBJ1-5; D not resolved. Sequences were derived from PBMCs, sampled before nivolumab (anti-PD-1) treatment. For the CDR3, the DNA is TGTGCCAGCAGCTATGGGATTTCAAATCAGCCCCAGCATTTT. It codes for CASSYGISNQPQHF. Based on the CDR3 plus reference TRBV2 and TRBJ1-5, the full variable domain is EPEVTQTPSHQVTQMGQEVILRCVPISNHLYFYWYRQILGQKVEFLVSFYNNEISEKSEIFDDQFSVERPDGSNFTLKIRSTKLEDSAMYFCASSYGISNQPQHFGDGTRLSIL.